Below, one T cell receptor beta chain is given with its context. Its binding antigen is unknown. Base qualities are not recorded, but no much larger clone differs from it by a single base. Reading the germline V gene (reference sequence) gives CDR1 LNHDA and CDR2 SQIVND. The CDR3 sequence holds 16 residues, the cysteine and phenylalanine included. The read is trimmed to its CDR3 DNA, 48 bases read in frame from base 1. After removal of 6 bases from V and 2 bases from J, the junction retains 10 bases not matched to a gene. This specimen comes from a study of CD8 T cells in ankylosing spondylitis (dated by TCRdb to between 2016 and 2019). Background on the whole study: The study profiled T cell receptor beta repertoires in healthy donors and ankylosing spondylitis patients to find disease-linked TCR variants. In total, the full study cohort was made up of about 99 healthy donors and approximately 27 ankylosing spondylitis patients. Samples of peripheral blood were taken, and for ankylosing spondylitis patients, synovial fluid was collected as well.

TCRdb names Illumina HiSeq 2500 as the instrument used. TCR beta libraries were prepared by quantitative 5'-RACE with molecular barcodes. Under the source paper's analysis protocol: A new computational method, built on a probabilistic model of VDJ rearrangement, was used to identify disease-linked TCR variants. The raw public data were reprocessed by TCRdb itself: fastp quality trimming at Q25, MiXCR clonotype calling, in-frame beta chains only. Rows are unified per CDR3 protein, each entry keeping the most common DNA and genes. The V and J calls come from TCRdb's annotation, not from the publication. The sample table holds hundreds of thousands of distinct CDR3 sequences, of which roughly 26% were seen once. The leading ten clones occupy 0.89% of the sample. General study outcomes and caveats: The disease-linked clones showed a CD8+ phenotype and occurred at relatively low frequencies in peripheral blood. Some TCR beta motif variants had previously been reported in synovial fluid and blood of reactive arthritis patients, which suggested common disease-initiation mechanisms. A TCR beta motif made up of eight highly homologous amino acid variants appeared to be characteristic of blood from ankylosing spondylitis patients. The disease-linked clones were reported to be significantly enriched in matched synovial fluid samples from ankylosing spondylitis patients.

The chain is assembled from TRBV19 and TRBJ2-1, and 7 junction bases match TRBD2. The sequence was obtained from a male donor with ankylosing spondylitis. Sequencing input: blood, either unsorted or a sorted T cell fraction (not recorded which). The bases read TGTGCCAGTAGCCGTACCGGGGGGACCCCCTACAATGAGCAGTTCTTC. This codes for CASSRTGGTPYNEQFF.